These 12 T cell receptor beta chains came from one sample sequenced in a study of human T cells and chemical hapten exposure. MiXCR, run by TCRdb on the RACE reads, gives a single entry per CDR3 protein. The repertoire holds 370,000 or so distinct CDR3 sequences, with around 5% as singletons. Time point defined: patch test 1, 2 weeks after DPC sensitization. Regarding treatment: therapeutic diphenylcyclopropenone sensitization with weekly scalp DPC. This specimen was whole blood, taken in connection with sensitization to the hapten diphenylcyclopropenone (DPC). The receptors come from a woman between 50 and 59 years old with alopecia areata. Some clones in this sample may be carry-over from other donors' samples.

This sequence joins TRBV5-1 and TRBJ2-3; TRBD2 matches 9 bases. From germline, CDR1 is SGHRS and CDR2 YFSETQ. V was pared by 4 bases and J by 6 bases, with 12 bases of the junction left unmatched. This CDR3 is 16 amino acids long. Here the CDR3 DNA reads TGCGCCAGCAGCCCAACCGGGACTAGCCCCGCGGATACGCAGTATTTT. Its translation: CASSPTGTSPADTQYF.

This clonotype has only a few counts. The chain recombines TRBV29-1 with TRBJ2-1; the D is unclear. Deletions cut 1 base from V and 5 bases from J, with 6 bases between. Looked up from germline, CDR1 is SQVTM and CDR2 is ANQGSEA. The CDR3 has 12 amino acids. The CDR3 DNA follows: TGCAGCGTTGAAGGAGGCGACAATGAGCAGTTCTTC. Its translation is CSVEGGDNEQFF.

In its sample, this clonotype was seen a few times. This chain uses TRBV20-1 with TRBJ2-3; D perhaps matches TRBD2 (5 bases). The V gene's germline CDR1 is DFQATT and CDR2 SNEGSKA (reference sequence). The V end lost 4 bases, the J end lost 2 bases, and 10 bases lay between the germline ends. The CDR3 sequence is 13 residues long. CDR3 region: CSATERLTDTQYF. CDR3 sequence (DNA): TGCAGTGCTACCGAGCGGCTCACAGATACGCAGTATTTT.

This clonotype showed up many times. This chain links TRBV12-3 or TRBV12-4 with TRBJ1-2; D may be TRBD1 (5 bases). The CDR3 has 14 residues. V lost 7 bases and J 2 bases, leaving 14 bases between the germline ends. CDR3 in amino acids: CASTQTGGNYGYTF. CDR3 coding DNA: TGTGCCAGCACCCAGACGGGGGGAAACTATGGCTACACCTTC.

This chain uses TRBV20-1 with TRBJ1-4; D gene unclear. Trimming cost V 3 bases and J 8 bases, with 13 bases left between them. This CDR3 contains 13 residues. Germline loops: CDR1 DFQATT, CDR2 SNEGSKA (reference sequence). This CDR3 is CSASKGLEEKLFF. For the CDR3, the DNA is TGCAGTGCTAGTAAAGGGTTAGAAGAAAAACTGTTTTTT.

This clonotype occurred many times. J is TRBJ1-4 and V is TRBV12-3 or TRBV12-4; D is unresolved. V was cut by 6 bases and J by 8 bases, with 13 bases left in between. The CDR3 covers 13 residues. CDR3 nucleotides: TGTGCCAGCAGGCGTCCCCCTCGGGAAAAACTGTTTTTT. Translating gives CASRRPPREKLFF.

This clonotype occurred a few times. The chain links TRBV9 to TRBJ2-7; 7 nucleotides line up with TRBD2. The CDR3 runs 15 residues. CDR1 is SGDLS and CDR2 is YYNGEE in the germline V gene. Trimming at V came to 0 bases and at J to 3 bases, leaving 6 bases not matched to a gene. DNA of the CDR3: TGTGCCAGCAGCGTAGCCCCAGCGGGGCTCTACGAGCAGTACTTC. Translating gives CASSVAPAGLYEQYF.

This clonotype was counted many times. This chain uses TRBV29-1 with TRBJ2-6; 8 bases agree with TRBD1. Trimming took 8 bases from V and 0 from J; bases not matched to a gene: 6. The CDR3 sequence is 15 residues long. In germline, CDR1 is SQVTM, CDR2 ANQGSEA. CDR3 nucleotide sequence: TGCAGCACGGGACAGGTCATCTCTGGGGCCAACGTCCTGACTTTC. As protein: CSTGQVISGANVLTF.

This clonotype was detected ten times or more. This rearrangement joins TRBV5-6 to TRBJ2-6, with TRBD1 identical over 8 bases. Trimming at V came to 1 base and at J to 2 bases, leaving 2 bases not matched to a gene. CDR1 and CDR2 (germline): SGHDT, YYEEEE. The CDR3 is made up of 16 amino acids. CDR3 sequence (DNA): TGTGCCAGCAGCTTGAACAGGGGGACTGGGGCCAACGTCCTGACTTTC. Residues: CASSLNRGTGANVLTF.

This clonotype was detected only a few times. The chain is built from TRBV6-5 and TRBJ2-1; D gene ambiguous. The ends were cut back, 5 bases at V and 9 bases at J, with 14 bases in the middle. This CDR3 spans 13 amino acids. The V gene's germline CDR1 is MNHEY and CDR2 SVGAGI. CDR3 residues: CASSHLPVSEQFF. The CDR3 region has the DNA TGTGCCAGCAGTCACCTCCCAGTCAGTGAGCAGTTCTTC.

The rearrangement uses TRBV5-1 and TRBJ1-4, with a weak D call TRBD1 (5 bases). V was trimmed by 2 bases and J by 7 bases, leaving 18 bases between them. Germline CDR1 is SGHRS and CDR2 is YFSETQ. The CDR3 runs to 16 residues. The CDR3 sequence is CASSFRPGVGGEKLFF. In DNA, the CDR3 is TGCGCCAGCAGCTTTCGTCCGGGGGTGGGTGGTGAAAAACTGTTTTTT.

This clonotype showed up many times. The chain couples TRBV3-1 to TRBJ2-7; the match to TRBD2 covers 7 bases. This CDR3 region has 14 residues. Unmatched junction bases numbered 7, after V lost 4 bases and J lost 4 bases. The germline V gene encodes CDR1 LGHDT and CDR2 YNNKEL (reference sequence). CDR3 residues: CASSLTLASYEQYF. Written as DNA, the CDR3 is TGTGCCAGCAGCCTCACACTAGCGTCGTACGAGCAGTACTTC.